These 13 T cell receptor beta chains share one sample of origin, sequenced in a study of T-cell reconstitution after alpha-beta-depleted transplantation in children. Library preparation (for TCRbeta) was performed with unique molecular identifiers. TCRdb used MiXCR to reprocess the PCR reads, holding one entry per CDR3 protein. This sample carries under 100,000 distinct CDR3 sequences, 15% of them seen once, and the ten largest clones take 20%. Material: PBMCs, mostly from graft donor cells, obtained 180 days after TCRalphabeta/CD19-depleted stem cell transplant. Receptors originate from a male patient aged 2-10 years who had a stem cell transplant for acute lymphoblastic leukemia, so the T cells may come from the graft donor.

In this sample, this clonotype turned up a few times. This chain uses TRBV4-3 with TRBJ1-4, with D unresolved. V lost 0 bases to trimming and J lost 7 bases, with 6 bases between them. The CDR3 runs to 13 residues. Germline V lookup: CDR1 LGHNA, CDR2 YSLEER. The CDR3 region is CASSQEGGEKLFF. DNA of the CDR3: TGCGCCAGCAGCCAAGAGGGTGGTGAAAAACTGTTTTTT.

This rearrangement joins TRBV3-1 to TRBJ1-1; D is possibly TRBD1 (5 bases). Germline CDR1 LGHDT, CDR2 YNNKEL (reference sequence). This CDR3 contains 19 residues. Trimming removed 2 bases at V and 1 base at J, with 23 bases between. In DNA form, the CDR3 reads TGTGCCAGCAGCCAATCCCCTGTGCCGGGGGAGAGGGCGAACACTGAAGCTTTCTTT. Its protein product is CASSQSPVPGERANTEAFF.

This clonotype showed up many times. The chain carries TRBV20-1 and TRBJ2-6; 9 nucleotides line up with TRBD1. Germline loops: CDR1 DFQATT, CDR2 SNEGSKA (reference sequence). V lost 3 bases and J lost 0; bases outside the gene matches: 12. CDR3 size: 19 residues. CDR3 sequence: CSARESGGQGASGANVLTF. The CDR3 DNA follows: TGCAGTGCTAGGGAAAGTGGGGGACAGGGCGCCTCTGGGGCCAACGTCCTGACTTTC.

As DNA, the CDR3 is TGTGCCAGCAGTTACTCGAGTCTATATGGCAGGGTACTCACTGAAGCTTTCTTT. It codes for CASSYSSLYGRVLTEAFF. The gene calls are TRBV6-5 and TRBJ1-1; perhaps TRBD1 as D (5 bases). Trimming shortened V by 0 bases and J by 4 bases, and 21 bases separated the two germline ends. This CDR3 has 18 residues. Germline-derived CDR1 and CDR2 are MNHEY and SVGAGI.

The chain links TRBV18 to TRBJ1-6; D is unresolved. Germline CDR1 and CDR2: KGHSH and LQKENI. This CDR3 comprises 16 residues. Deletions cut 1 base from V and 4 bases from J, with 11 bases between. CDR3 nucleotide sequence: TGTGCCAGCTCACCACTCCCCCCAGTTTATAATTCACCCCTCCACTTT. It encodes CASSPLPPVYNSPLHF.

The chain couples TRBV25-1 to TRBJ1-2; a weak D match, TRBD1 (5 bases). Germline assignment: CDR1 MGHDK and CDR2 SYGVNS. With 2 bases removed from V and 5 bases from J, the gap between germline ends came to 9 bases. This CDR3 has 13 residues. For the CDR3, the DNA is TGTGCCAGCAGTGAACGCTCAGGGTATGGCTACACCTTC. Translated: CASSERSGYGYTF.

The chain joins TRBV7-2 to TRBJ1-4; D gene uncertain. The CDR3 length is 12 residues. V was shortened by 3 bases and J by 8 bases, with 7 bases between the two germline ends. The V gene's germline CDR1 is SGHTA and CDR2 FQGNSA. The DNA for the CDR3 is TGTGCCAGCAGCTTCAGTGGAGAAAAACTGTTTTTT. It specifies CASSFSGEKLFF.

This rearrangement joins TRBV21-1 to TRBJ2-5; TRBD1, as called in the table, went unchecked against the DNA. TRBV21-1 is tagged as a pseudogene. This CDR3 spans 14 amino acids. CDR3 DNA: TGTGCCAGCAGCAAAGAACAGGGGAAAGAGACCCAGTACTTC. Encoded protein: CASSKEQGKETQYF.

CDR3 in amino acids: CASSYRRGPNTEAFF. The DNA for the CDR3 is TGTGCCAGCAGCTACAGAAGGGGGCCGAACACTGAAGCTTTCTTT. The gene calls are TRBV7-2 and TRBJ1-1, with TRBD1 matching 7 bases. Germline V gene lookup returns CDR1 SGHTA and CDR2 FQGNSA. V was clipped by 4 bases and J by 1 base; unmatched bases: 6. This CDR3 region has 15 residues.

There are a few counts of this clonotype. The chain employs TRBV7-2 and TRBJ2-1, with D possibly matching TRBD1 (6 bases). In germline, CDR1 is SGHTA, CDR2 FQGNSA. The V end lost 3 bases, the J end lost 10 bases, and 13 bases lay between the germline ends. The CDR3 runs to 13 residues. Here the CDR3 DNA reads TGTGCCAGCAGCTTTACAGGGAATCGGGAGCAGTTCTTC. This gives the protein CASSFTGNREQFF.

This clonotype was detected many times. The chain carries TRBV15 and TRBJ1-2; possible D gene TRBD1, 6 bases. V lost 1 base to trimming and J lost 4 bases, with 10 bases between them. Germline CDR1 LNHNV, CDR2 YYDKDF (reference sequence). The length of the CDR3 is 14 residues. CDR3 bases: TGTGCCACCAGCAGAGGGGGGCAGGGCTATGGCTACACCTTC. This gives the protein CATSRGGQGYGYTF.

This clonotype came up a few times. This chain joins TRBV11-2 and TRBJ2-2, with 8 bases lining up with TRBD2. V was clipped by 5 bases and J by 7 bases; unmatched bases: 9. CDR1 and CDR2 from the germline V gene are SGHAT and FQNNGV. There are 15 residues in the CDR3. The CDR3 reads CASSLMRGEGGELFF. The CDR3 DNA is TGTGCCAGCAGCCTCATGCGGGGGGAAGGCGGGGAGCTGTTTTTT.

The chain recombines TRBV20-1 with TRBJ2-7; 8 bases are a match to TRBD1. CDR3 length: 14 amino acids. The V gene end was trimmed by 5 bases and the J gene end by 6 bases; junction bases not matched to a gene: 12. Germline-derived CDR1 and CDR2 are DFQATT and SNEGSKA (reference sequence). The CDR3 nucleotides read TGCAGTGCTCCCCACGAGACAGGGGCGGGCGAGCAGTACTTC. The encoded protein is CSAPHETGAGEQYF.